The subject of this entry is one T cell receptor beta chain. The antigen remains unidentified. This record belongs to a study of T cell repertoires in cytomegalovirus infection. Germline V gives CDR1 SGHDT, CDR2 YYEEEE. The CDR3 has 21 residues. Trimming removed 1 base at V and 3 bases at J, with 28 bases between. TCRdb reanalysed the reads using MiXCR and keeps one entry per CDR3 protein. The sample lists hundreds of thousands of distinct CDR3 sequences; about 42% were seen once. The chain joins TRBV5-6 to TRBJ2-2; D is perhaps TRBD1 (6 bases). Sequenced here: cultured PBMCs, sampled from culture after CMV antigen stimulation. The source of this sequence is a human donor in good health (CMV status not recorded). Some clones in this sample may be carry-over from other donors' samples. CDR3 in amino acids: CASSLYLGLTLGAEDTGELFF. CDR3 nucleotides: TGTGCCAGCAGCTTGTATCTCGGGTTAACGTTGGGGGCAGAGGACACCGGGGAGCTGTTTTTT.